A selection of T cell receptor beta chains follows, all from one sample in a study of siplizumab effects on memory and regulatory T cells. Antigens for these TCRs are unknown. Generated by immunoSEQ multiplex PCR, the TCRdb table keeps only in-frame clones and is missing some. The sample consists of roughly 18,000 clones, 46% of them appearing once. Sequences were obtained from CFSE-low (dividing) CD4+ T cells sorted from an allogeneic mixed lymphocyte reaction. Receptors originate from a human donor in good health; the cells came from an allogeneic mixed lymphocyte reaction. The CDR3 runs from the conserved cysteine through the conserved F or W. The D gene is left open where the match is weak. Size is omitted from some rows. Given values are once, few, many or a class for expanded clones.

V gene: TRBV1
J gene: TRBJ2-5
D gene: .
clone size: .
CDR3 protein: CTSSQAQLAGGEDQYF
CDR3 DNA: TGCACCAGCAGCCAAGCCCAACTAGCGGGGGGGGAGGACCAGTACTTC

V gene: TRBV6-1
J gene: TRBJ1-1
D gene: .
clone size: .
CDR3 protein: CASSATGQPNTEAFF
CDR3 DNA: TGTGCCAGCAGTGCTACTGGACAGCCGAACACTGAAGCTTTCTTT

V gene: TRBV4-1
J gene: TRBJ1-2
D gene: .
clone size: .
CDR3 protein: CASSHGQNYGYTF
CDR3 DNA: TGCGCCAGCAGTCACGGACAGAACTATGGCTACACCTTC

V gene: TRBV4-1
J gene: TRBJ2-7
D gene: TRBD2
clone size: .
CDR3 protein: CASSPDIAGGNYEQYF
CDR3 DNA: TGCGCCAGCAGCCCGGACATAGCGGGGGGGAACTACGAGCAGTACTTC

V gene: TRBV5-4
J gene: TRBJ2-1
D gene: .
clone size: few
CDR3 protein: CASTLQGTYNEQFF
CDR3 DNA: TGTGCCAGCACCTTGCAAGGCACCTACAATGAGCAGTTCTTC

V gene: TRBV5-1
J gene: TRBJ2-1
D gene: TRBD2
clone size: .
CDR3 protein: CASSFLAGAGNEQFF
CDR3 DNA: TGCGCCAGCAGCTTCCTAGCGGGGGCGGGCAATGAGCAGTTCTTC

V gene: TRBV7-9
J gene: TRBJ1-3
D gene: .
clone size: .
CDR3 protein: CARGMAGVNTIYF
CDR3 DNA: TGTGCCAGGGGCATGGCGGGGGTAAACACCATATATTTT

V gene: TRBV7-2
J gene: TRBJ2-1
D gene: .
clone size: few
CDR3 protein: CASTYRASYNEQFF
CDR3 DNA: TGTGCCAGCACCTACAGGGCGTCCTACAATGAGCAGTTCTTC

V gene: TRBV18
J gene: TRBJ1-1
D gene: .
clone size: .
CDR3 protein: CASSPLQQNTEAFF
CDR3 DNA: TGTGCCAGCTCACCACTACAGCAAAACACTGAAGCTTTCTTT

V gene: TRBV6-5
J gene: TRBJ2-7
D gene: .
clone size: .
CDR3 protein: CASSLFYEQYF
CDR3 DNA: TGTGCCAGCAGTCTGTTCTACGAGCAGTACTTC

V gene: TRBV27
J gene: TRBJ2-7
D gene: TRBD1
clone size: .
CDR3 protein: CASSIRQGASYEQYF
CDR3 DNA: TGTGCCAGCAGCATACGACAGGGGGCGAGTTACGAGCAGTACTTC

V gene: TRBV4-1
J gene: TRBJ2-2
D gene: .
clone size: .
CDR3 protein: CASSQDYPTGELFF
CDR3 DNA: TGCGCCAGCAGCCAAGATTACCCAACCGGGGAGCTGTTTTTT

V gene: TRBV18
J gene: TRBJ2-5
D gene: .
clone size: .
CDR3 protein: CASSPMVRETQYF
CDR3 DNA: TGTGCCAGCTCACCAATGGTTCGAGAGACCCAGTACTTC